The next 29 T cell receptor beta chains were all read from a single sample in a study of cytomegalovirus exposure and HLA in healthy donors. The PCR was carried out with 60 Vbeta primers and 13 Jbeta primers. Produced via immunoSEQ multiplex PCR; TCRdb's table is partial and in-frame only. The sample holds fewer than 200,000 clones, 75% to 90% seen once. Sequenced input: PBMCs. These receptors were collected from a girl aged 2 to 10 in good health and CMV-seropositive.

The rearrangement uses TRBV5-4 and TRBJ1-2; TRBD1 matches 8 bases. Germline CDR1 SGHNT, CDR2 YYREEE (reference sequence). The CDR3 has 14 amino acids. The ends lost 3 bases at V and 6 bases at J; junction bases unmatched: 7. The CDR3 nucleotides are TGTGCCAGCAGCTCTGACAGGGGAATGGATGGCTACACCTTC. Protein: CASSSDRGMDGYTF.

V gene TRBV19 combines with J gene TRBJ2-3; D is perhaps TRBD1 (5 bases). Germline CDR1 and CDR2: LNHDA and SQIVND (reference sequence). Trimming took off 8 bases at V and 4 bases at J, with 13 bases between the two ends. The CDR3 is 13 amino acids. CDR3 loop: CASGRGMADTQYF. The CDR3, as DNA: TGTGCCAGTGGAAGGGGTATGGCAGATACGCAGTATTTT.

This rearrangement joins TRBV4-1 to TRBJ2-1, with D possibly matching TRBD2 (7 bases). Germline CDR1 is MGHRA and CDR2 is YSYEKL. This CDR3 region has 16 residues. V lost 2 bases and J 1 base, leaving 12 bases between the germline ends. CDR3 residues: CASSQWEGTSYNEQFF. The CDR3 DNA reads as TGCGCCAGCAGCCAATGGGAGGGGACATCCTACAATGAGCAGTTCTTC.

V usage is TRBV10-3 and J usage is TRBJ2-1; 8 nucleotides align to TRBD2. CDR3 length equals 16 residues. Germline CDR1 is ENHRY and CDR2 is SYGVKD. The V segment lost 8 bases and the J segment 1 base; nucleotides outside the gene matches: 10. DNA for the CDR3: TGTGCCATCGGCGGTAGCGGGAATAAGTCCTACAATGAGCAGTTCTTC. Its protein product is CAIGGSGNKSYNEQFF.

The genes are TRBV6-5 and TRBJ1-2, with D uncertain. This CDR3 spans 13 amino acids. V shed 7 bases and J shed 14 bases, with 23 bases lying between them. The V gene's germline CDR1 is MNHEY and CDR2 SVGAGI. The CDR3, as DNA: TGTGCCAGCAAACGAGATCGGGAGGCTATAGGGACCTTC. It is translated as CASKRDREAIGTF.

In this sample, this clone turned up a few times. The chain employs TRBV30 and TRBJ2-1, with TRBD1 matching over 11 bases. This CDR3 is 18 amino acids long. Germline V gene lookup returns CDR1 GTSNPN and CDR2 SVGIG (reference sequence). Trimming took 4 bases from V and 6 from J; bases not matched to a gene: 17. CDR3 sequence: CAWTYGRLRDRGSNEQFF. DNA of the CDR3: TGTGCCTGGACCTATGGGCGATTGCGGGACAGGGGGTCCAATGAGCAGTTCTTC.

The chain is built from TRBV19 and TRBJ2-1; D unresolved. The V end lost 4 bases, the J end lost 5 bases, and 3 bases lay between the germline ends. This CDR3 comprises 11 residues. Per the germline V gene, CDR1 is LNHDA and CDR2 is SQIVND (reference sequence). For the CDR3, the DNA is TGTGCCAGTAGTAGTAACAATGAGCAGTTCTTC. Translated: CASSSNNEQFF.

The table lists this clone with a few counts. The chain joins TRBV27 to TRBJ1-5; weak D call: TRBD1 (6 bases). This CDR3 contains 19 residues. CDR1 is MNHEY, CDR2 SMNVEV, per germline (reference sequence). V was trimmed by 5 bases and J by 0 bases, leaving 23 bases between them. CDR3 coding DNA: TGTGCCAGCAGTCGACTCGGACAGCGCGTAAGTTATAGCAATCAGCCCCAGCATTTT. This sequence encodes CASSRLGQRVSYSNQPQHF.

This clone was counted a single time. The chain recombines TRBV5-4 with TRBJ1-2; 7 bases line up with TRBD1. With 0 bases clipped from V and 4 bases from J, the junction kept 3 bases outside the gene matches. Germline values: CDR1 SGHNT, CDR2 YYREEE (reference sequence). The CDR3 is 14 amino acids. CDR3 loop: CASSLGQGGYGYTF. CDR3 DNA sequence: TGTGCCAGCAGCTTGGGACAGGGAGGCTATGGCTACACCTTC.

V and J are TRBV9 and TRBJ2-7; 7 bases are shared with TRBD2. The CDR3 spans 17 residues. After removal of 3 bases from V and 0 bases from J, the junction contained 12 bases not matched to a gene. Germline CDR1 and CDR2: SGDLS and YYNGEE. The CDR3 reads CASSATSERDRSYEQYF. The CDR3 DNA sequence: TGTGCCAGCAGCGCCACCTCGGAGCGGGATCGCTCCTACGAGCAGTACTTC. The whole variable domain, filled in from reference TRBV9 and TRBJ2-7, reads DSGVTQTPKHLITATGQRVTLRCSPRSGDLSVYWYQQSLDQGLQFLIQYYNGEERAKGNILERFSAQQFPDLHSELNLSSLELGDSALYFCASSATSERDRSYEQYFGPGTRLTVT.

The CDR3 loop is CASSVVQGSGEQFF. CDR3 nucleotides: TGTGCCAGCAGCGTAGTACAGGGATCTGGCGAGCAGTTCTTC. The chain combines TRBV9 with TRBJ2-1, with D possibly TRBD1 on 6 matching bases. Trimming pared 0 bases from V and 10 bases from J, leaving 14 bases between. From germline, CDR1 is SGDLS and CDR2 YYNGEE. There are 14 residues in the CDR3.

V is TRBV9 and J is TRBJ1-5; D is undetermined. There are 18 residues in the CDR3. Germline V gene lookup returns CDR1 SGDLS and CDR2 YYNGEE. Trimming pared 1 base from V and 5 bases from J, leaving 22 bases between. The CDR3 is CASSVLMGKRAPDQPQHF. CDR3 DNA: TGTGCCAGCAGCGTACTTATGGGAAAGAGGGCGCCGGATCAGCCCCAGCATTTT.

This rearrangement joins TRBV4-1 to TRBJ1-2, with D unresolved. V lost 1 base, J lost 13 bases, and 13 bases lay in between. This CDR3 contains 12 residues. Germline V gene lookup returns CDR1 MGHRA and CDR2 YSYEKL. CDR3 residues: CASSQVVGECTF. CDR3 DNA: TGCGCCAGCAGCCAAGTGGTTGGGGAGTGCACCTTC.

This chain joins TRBV4-2 and TRBJ1-3; D remains unclear. V lost 0 bases and J 3 bases, leaving 12 bases between the germline ends. The germline V gene encodes CDR1 LGHNA and CDR2 YNFKEQ. The CDR3 runs to 16 residues. CDR3 loop: CASSQEEREDGNTIYF. CDR3 bases: TGTGCCAGCAGCCAAGAAGAAAGGGAGGATGGAAACACCATATATTTT.

The chain couples TRBV15 to TRBJ1-5; maybe TRBD1 (5 bases). CDR1 is LNHNV and CDR2 is YYDKDF in the germline V gene (reference sequence). V dropped 2 bases and J dropped 13 bases, with 15 bases sitting between them. CDR3 length: 13 residues. In DNA form, the CDR3 reads TGTGCCACCAGCAGAATACTGGGGGGGACGCAGCATTTT. Amino acids: CATSRILGGTQHF.

A note on this clone: Distinct nucleotide sequences in the sample also encode this CDR3. The chain has TRBV19 and TRBJ2-2; tentatively, D is TRBD1 (5 bases). The germline V and J ends were trimmed by 3 bases and 2 bases, with 16 bases remaining between them. This CDR3 is 17 amino acids long. The germline CDR1 and CDR2 sequences are LNHDA and SQIVND (reference sequence). This chain's CDR3 is CASSIGGGQGNTGELFF. The CDR3 DNA reads as TGTGCCAGTAGTATCGGTGGTGGGCAGGGTAACACCGGGGAGCTGTTTTTT.

The rearrangement uses TRBV14 and TRBJ2-1; 11 bases align to TRBD2. Germline lookup yields CDR1 SGHDN and CDR2 FVKESK. V trimming: 1 base; J trimming: 7 bases; junction bases outside the gene matches: 3. This CDR3 contains 15 residues. CDR3 bases: TGTGCCAGCAGCCAAGGGACTAGCGGGCTGAATGAGCAGTTCTTC. Translating gives CASSQGTSGLNEQFF.

This clone has just a few counts. J is TRBJ1-1 and V is TRBV28; weak D call: TRBD1 (5 bases). This CDR3 is built from 15 residues. Germline V gene lookup returns CDR1 MDHEN and CDR2 SYDVKM. Trimming shortened V by 4 bases and J by 1 base, and 13 bases separated the two germline ends. The CDR3 bases are TGTGCCAGCAGTTGGGGAGCGGGGGGGAACACTGAAGCTTTCTTT. This codes for CASSWGAGGNTEAFF. The whole variable domain, remainder taken from reference TRBV28 and TRBJ1-1, is DVKVTQSSRYLVKRTGEKVFLECVQDMDHENMFWYRQDPGLGLRLIYFSYDVKMKEKGDIPEGYSVSREKKERFSLILESASTNQTSMYLCASSWGAGGNTEAFFGQGTRLTVV.

This chain joins TRBV7-3 and TRBJ2-2; D ambiguous. CDR3 length: 14 residues. The V gene's germline CDR1 is SGHTA and CDR2 FQGTGA. The V gene lost 6 bases and the J gene lost 3 bases, with 11 bases spanning the gap. In DNA form, the CDR3 reads TGTGCCAGCAGGTTACTGGAGTACACCGGGGAGCTGTTTTTT. Translating it yields CASRLLEYTGELFF.

The chain couples TRBV9 to TRBJ2-7, with 10 bases fitting TRBD1. Germline V gives CDR1 SGDLS, CDR2 YYNGEE. V dropped 0 bases and J dropped 2; count of bases not matched to a gene: 2. This CDR3 is built from 15 residues. CDR3: CASSVEGTGAYEQYF. DNA for the CDR3: TGTGCCAGCAGCGTAGAGGGGACAGGGGCCTACGAGCAGTACTTC.

This clone was seen more than once but under ten times. This rearrangement joins TRBV6-1 to TRBJ2-2, with 12 bases matching TRBD2. Germline CDR1 is MNHNS and CDR2 is SASEGT. This CDR3 has 15 amino acids. The J segment lost 3 bases and the V segment lost 4 bases, leaving 0 bases of the junction unmatched. The CDR3 region is CASSGLAGDTGELFF. CDR3 sequence (DNA): TGTGCCAGCAGTGGACTAGCGGGAGACACCGGGGAGCTGTTTTTT.

V is TRBV30 and J is TRBJ1-6, with 9 bases lining up with TRBD1. The CDR3 spans 14 residues. The ends lost 1 base at V and 5 bases at J; junction bases unmatched: 0. Germline CDR1 and CDR2: GTSNPN and SVGIG (reference sequence). The CDR3 region is CAWSGDRDNSPLHF. In DNA form, the CDR3 reads TGTGCCTGGAGTGGGGACAGGGATAATTCACCCCTCCACTTT.

This clone was detected only once. V gene TRBV25-1 combines with J gene TRBJ2-7; D not resolved. In germline, CDR1 is MGHDK, CDR2 SYGVNS. The CDR3 loop spans 13 amino acids. Deletions cut 4 bases from V and 2 bases from J, with 9 bases between. CDR3 sequence (DNA): TGTGCCAGCAGTGCCGACGGAGCCTACGAGCAGTACTTC. This codes for CASSADGAYEQYF.

In this sample, this clone turned up a few times. The rearrangement joins TRBV30 to TRBJ1-1; tentative D call: TRBD1 (5 bases). In germline, CDR1 is GTSNPN, CDR2 SVGIG (reference sequence). Trimming took off 5 bases at V and 5 bases at J, with 15 bases between the two ends. There are 13 residues in the CDR3. In DNA, the CDR3 is TGTGCCTGGCAAGAAAGTCAGGGTACTGAAGCTTTCTTT. Residues: CAWQESQGTEAFF.

This chain connects TRBV9 to TRBJ2-7; D gene uncertain. CDR3 length equals 15 residues. Germline CDR1 is SGDLS and CDR2 is YYNGEE. V was trimmed by 0 bases and J by 5 bases, leaving 15 bases between them. The CDR3 spells CASSVAPSGLHEQYF. DNA of the CDR3: TGTGCCAGCAGCGTAGCCCCCTCTGGCCTCCACGAGCAGTACTTC.

J is TRBJ2-1 and V is TRBV11-3; 7 bases line up with TRBD1. Germline CDR1 reads SGHNT; CDR2 reads YENEEA. The CDR3 has 15 amino acids. Unmatched junction bases numbered 9, after V lost 5 bases and J lost 5 bases. In DNA form, the CDR3 reads TGTGCCAGCAGCGCGAGGGGGCCGGGCGACAATGAGCAGTTCTTC. Translated, it gives CASSARGPGDNEQFF.

This chain links TRBV5-1 with TRBJ1-3, with 8 nucleotides matching TRBD1. Trimming at V came to 4 bases and at J to 3 bases, leaving 6 bases not matched to a gene. Germline V gives CDR1 SGHRS, CDR2 YFSETQ. There are 15 residues in the CDR3. The CDR3 sequence is CASSRTGSDGNTIYF. The CDR3 DNA sequence: TGCGCCAGCAGCAGGACAGGGTCGGATGGAAACACCATATATTTT. Full variable domain (remainder filled in from reference TRBV5-1 and TRBJ1-3): KAGVTQTPRYLIKTRGQQVTLSCSPISGHRSVSWYQQTPGQGLQFLFEYFSETQRNKGNFPGRFSGRQFSNSRSEMNVSTLELGDSALYLCASSRTGSDGNTIYFGEGSWLTVV.

V is TRBV28 and J is TRBJ1-1; D unclear. This CDR3 spans 12 amino acids. The germline gives CDR1 MDHEN, CDR2 SYDVKM. The V and J ends lost 5 bases and 11 bases respectively, with 15 bases between them. The DNA of the CDR3 is TGTGCCAGCAGTGCACTCCCGCTGGGCGCTTTCTTT. Encoded protein: CASSALPLGAFF.

The rearrangement links TRBV5-1 to TRBJ2-7, with a possible D match to TRBD2 (5 bases). CDR3 length: 13 amino acids. Germline CDR1 SGHRS, CDR2 YFSETQ. V lost 4 bases and J lost 3, with 11 bases in between. CDR3: CASSLLAGYEQYF. The CDR3 nucleotides are TGCGCCAGCAGCCTCCTAGCAGGCTACGAGCAGTACTTC.